The 27 T cell receptor beta chains given below trace back to one sample, sequenced in a study of neurological immune-mediated disorders. TCRdb re-derived calls from the 5' RACE reads in MiXCR, one entry per CDR3 protein. Of some 61,000 distinct CDR3 sequences detected, about 4.2% appear once; the ten largest clones hold roughly 1.4%. Sequencing was done on a sample of PBMCs. These receptor sequences come from a man aged 30 to 45 with multiple sclerosis.

The chain employs TRBV10-3 and TRBJ1-1; 9 bases map to TRBD1. CDR1 and CDR2 (germline): ENHRY, SYGVKD. J gave up 5 bases and V 4 bases, and 5 bases lay outside the gene matches. This CDR3 spans 14 amino acids. The CDR3 loop is CAISAATGGTEAFF. The CDR3 DNA is TGTGCCATCAGTGCGGCGACAGGGGGGACTGAAGCTTTCTTT.

This clonotype was seen many times. The CDR3 is CSARSRTSGGVDEQFF. CDR3 nucleotides: TGCAGTGCTAGATCAAGGACTAGCGGGGGGGTGGATGAGCAGTTCTTC. The chain combines TRBV20-1 with TRBJ2-1; 15 nucleotides agree with TRBD2. With 2 bases clipped from V and 8 bases from J, the junction kept 7 bases outside the gene matches. CDR3 length equals 16 residues. Germline V gene data show CDR1 as DFQATT and CDR2 as SNEGSKA (reference sequence).

This clonotype was observed many times. The rearrangement uses TRBV12-5 and TRBJ1-1; no firm D call. The CDR3 has 14 amino acids. Germline values: CDR1 LGHNT, CDR2 FRNRAP. The V end was cut by 5 bases, the J end by 1 base, with 11 bases between. The DNA for the CDR3 is TGTGCTAGTGGTCCCCCGTTGGAGAACACTGAAGCTTTCTTT. Amino acids: CASGPPLENTEAFF.

This clonotype was found many times. The J gene is TRBJ2-3, the V gene TRBV29-1, with D uncertain. There are 14 residues in the CDR3. Germline assignment: CDR1 SQVTM and CDR2 ANQGSEA. V lost 0 bases to trimming and J lost 5 bases, with 12 bases between them. CDR3 bases: TGCAGCGTTGAAGAGGGTCCGGTGGGAGATACGCAGTATTTT. It translates to CSVEEGPVGDTQYF.

In its sample, this clonotype was seen many times. The chain couples TRBV4-3 to TRBJ2-7, with 7 bases identical to TRBD2. Germline lookup yields CDR1 LGHNA and CDR2 YSLEER. The CDR3 runs 12 residues. The V and J ends lost 3 bases and 5 bases, in that order; junction bases with no gene match: 1. The CDR3 spells CASSHRGDEQYF. The CDR3 bases are TGCGCCAGCAGCCACCGGGGGGACGAGCAGTACTTC.

This clonotype was detected ten times or more. This chain connects TRBV7-2 to TRBJ2-7, with D possibly matching TRBD1 (6 bases). CDR3 size: 16 residues. Germline CDR1 and CDR2: SGHTA and FQGNSA. Trimming took off 2 bases at V and 0 bases at J, with 14 bases between the two ends. CDR3 sequence: CASSLSKGQGSYEQYF. The DNA for the CDR3 is TGTGCCAGCAGCTTATCAAAGGGACAAGGCTCCTACGAGCAGTACTTC.

Comments on this clonotype: At one end the junction does not follow the germline gene, possibly because of a read error. V and J are TRBV4-1 and TRBJ1-5, with a tentative D call TRBD1 (5 bases). CDR3 size: 15 residues. CDR1 and CDR2 (germline): MGHRA, YSYEKL. The CDR3 loop is CASSQDLQDNQPQNF. CDR3 bases: TGCGCCAGCAGCCAAGATTTACAGGACAATCAGCCCCAGAATTTT.

This clonotype was found many times. The chain uses TRBV10-3 and TRBJ1-3; 7 nucleotides line up with TRBD1. V lost 0 bases to trimming and J lost 7 bases; unmatched junction nucleotides: 3. Per germline, CDR1 ENHRY and CDR2 SYGVKD. This CDR3 has 14 amino acids. The CDR3 sequence: CAISESTGKNTIYF. The CDR3 DNA is TGTGCCATCAGTGAGTCGACAGGGAAGAACACCATATATTTT.

This clonotype was detected many times. This chain links TRBV25-1 with TRBJ2-1; no clear D. CDR1 and CDR2 (germline): MGHDK, SYGVNS. V was clipped by 7 bases and J by 7 bases, with 17 bases between them. This CDR3 has 14 amino acids. CDR3 region: CASTLNSNSNEQFF. The CDR3 nucleotides read TGTGCCAGCACCCTGAATTCGAACAGTAATGAGCAGTTCTTC.

This clonotype was seen ten or more times. The chain joins TRBV9 to TRBJ1-1; no firm D call. Deletions cut 2 bases from V and 0 bases from J, with 11 bases between. The CDR3 contains 15 residues. Per the germline V gene, CDR1 is SGDLS and CDR2 is YYNGEE. CDR3 DNA sequence: TGTGCCAGCAGCGTGGGGAGACAAGTGAACACTGAAGCTTTCTTT. Translated: CASSVGRQVNTEAFF.

This clonotype was seen at least ten times. The chain recombines TRBV9 with TRBJ2-3; TRBD2 agrees at 16 bases. Germline V lookup: CDR1 SGDLS, CDR2 YYNGEE. V was pared by 0 bases and J by 1 base, with 8 bases of the junction left unmatched. The CDR3 covers 20 residues. The CDR3 DNA reads TGTGCCAGCAGCGTAGCGCCGGGACTAGCGGGGGGGCCTGGCACAGATACGCAGTATTTT. It codes for CASSVAPGLAGGPGTDTQYF. Full variable domain (missing parts from reference TRBV9 and TRBJ2-3): DSGVTQTPKHLITATGQRVTLRCSPRSGDLSVYWYQQSLDQGLQFLIQYYNGEERAKGNILERFSAQQFPDLHSELNLSSLELGDSALYFCASSVAPGLAGGPGTDTQYFGPGTRLTVL.

This clonotype was seen ten or more times. V is TRBV5-6 and J is TRBJ2-3, with a weak D call TRBD2 (6 bases). CDR1 SGHDT and CDR2 YYEEEE come from the germline V gene. This CDR3 spans 15 amino acids. Between the trimmed V and J ends, which lost 0 bases and 0 bases, there was a span of 8 bases. In nucleotides, the CDR3 is TGTGCCAGCAGCTTGGCGGCGGGGAGCACAGATACGCAGTATTTT. It encodes CASSLAAGSTDTQYF. The full variable domain, in which reference TRBV5-6 and TRBJ2-3 provide the parts outside the CDR3, is DAGVTQSPTHLIKTRGQQVTLRCSPKSGHDTVSWYQQALGQGPQFIFQYYEEEERQRGNFPDRFSGHQFPNYSSELNVNALLLGDSALYLCASSLAAGSTDTQYFGPGTRLTVL.

This clonotype has a count of ten or more. This chain links TRBV6-5 with TRBJ1-1, with D possibly being TRBD1 (6 bases). The CDR3 totals 13 residues. V was clipped by 6 bases and J by 6 bases, with 14 bases between them. In germline, CDR1 is MNHEY, CDR2 SVGAGI. The CDR3 protein is CASRVNRASEAFF. In nucleotides, the CDR3 is TGTGCCAGCAGGGTCAACAGGGCTTCTGAAGCTTTCTTT.

This clonotype was seen ten or more times. The CDR3 reads CASSLMGQAHTRDYGYTF. The CDR3 DNA sequence: TGCGCCAGCAGCTTGATGGGACAGGCCCACACTCGCGACTATGGCTACACCTTC. V usage is TRBV5-1 and J usage is TRBJ1-2; 8 bases are a match to TRBD1. The trim removed 1 base at V and 3 bases at J, leaving 14 bases unmatched. The CDR3 is made up of 18 amino acids. Per the germline V gene, CDR1 is SGHRS and CDR2 is YFSETQ.

This clonotype showed up many times. The chain combines TRBV7-3 with TRBJ1-2; TRBD1 is a possible D gene (5 bases). There are 15 residues in the CDR3. V lost 0 bases, J lost 6 bases, and 14 bases lay in between. Germline CDR1 is SGHTA and CDR2 is FQGTGA. CDR3 in amino acids: CASSLTTATKNGYTF. As DNA, the CDR3 is TGTGCCAGCAGCTTAACGACAGCAACGAAAAATGGCTACACCTTC.

The sample holds a few counts of this clonotype. The genes are TRBV5-1 and TRBJ2-3; weak D call: TRBD2 (6 bases). Germline-derived CDR1 and CDR2 are SGHRS and YFSETQ. The CDR3 covers 16 residues. V shed 2 bases and J shed 2 bases, with 15 bases lying between them. The CDR3 protein is CASSFLRGGNTDTQYF. The CDR3 DNA reads as TGCGCCAGCAGCTTTCTTAGGGGAGGAAACACAGATACGCAGTATTTT. Based on the CDR3 plus reference TRBV5-1 and TRBJ2-3, the full variable domain is KAGVTQTPRYLIKTRGQQVTLSCSPISGHRSVSWYQQTPGQGLQFLFEYFSETQRNKGNFPGRFSGRQFSNSRSEMNVSTLELGDSALYLCASSFLRGGNTDTQYFGPGTRLTVL.

This clonotype was seen only a few times. J is TRBJ1-4 and V is TRBV4-1; D not resolved. Trimming took off 5 bases at V and 7 bases at J, with 20 bases between the two ends. The CDR3 covers 16 residues. CDR1 is MGHRA, CDR2 YSYEKL, per germline. The chain's CDR3 is CASSFPRADWSEKLFF. The CDR3 DNA reads as TGCGCCAGCAGCTTCCCCCGGGCCGATTGGAGTGAAAAACTGTTTTTT.

This clonotype was recorded at least ten times. The V gene is TRBV10-3, the J gene TRBJ2-2, with 7 bases fitting TRBD2. V was pared by 4 bases and J by 2 bases, with 4 bases of the junction left unmatched. CDR1 is ENHRY, CDR2 SYGVKD, per germline. This CDR3 is built from 15 residues. CDR3 sequence reads: CAISASGSNTGELFF. Written as DNA, the CDR3 is TGTGCCATCAGTGCTAGCGGATCCAACACCGGGGAGCTGTTTTTT.

This clonotype was seen a few times. The genes are TRBV7-9 and TRBJ2-3; TRBD2 agrees at 8 bases. J was trimmed by 2 bases and V by 3 bases; bases with no gene match: 10. This CDR3 is 17 amino acids long. The germline gives CDR1 SEHNR, CDR2 FQNEAQ (reference sequence). CDR3 residues: CASSFPLRGAPTDTQYF. CDR3 nucleotides: TGTGCCAGCAGCTTCCCCCTGCGGGGGGCCCCCACAGATACGCAGTATTTT.

There are many counts of this clonotype. This chain connects TRBV10-3 to TRBJ2-7, with TRBD1 identical over 10 bases. Germline V gene data show CDR1 as ENHRY and CDR2 as SYGVKD. CDR3 length: 14 residues. J gave up 7 bases and V 3 bases, and 6 bases lay outside the gene matches. The CDR3, as DNA: TGTGCCATCAGTGACCACGGACAGGGGGGAGAGCAGTACTTC. Protein sequence: CAISDHGQGGEQYF.

This clonotype was recorded at least ten times. The V gene is TRBV20-1, the J gene TRBJ2-3; D uncertain. The CDR3 contains 16 residues. V was clipped by 5 bases and J by 2 bases, with 20 bases between them. Germline V gene lookup returns CDR1 DFQATT and CDR2 SNEGSKA (reference sequence). The CDR3 loop reads CSAGRLDIGTTDTQYF. The CDR3, as DNA: TGCAGTGCTGGCCGTTTAGACATCGGAACCACAGATACGCAGTATTTT.

Worth noting for this clonotype: A much larger clone is a single base away; this may be a read error. The chain uses TRBV3-1 and TRBJ1-1; 7 bases fit TRBD1. The CDR3 totals 15 residues. V gave up 4 bases and J gave up 9 bases; unmatched junction bases: 14. Germline loops: CDR1 LGHDT, CDR2 YNNKEL (reference sequence). The CDR3 DNA reads TGTGCCAGCAGCCGACAGGGAGGCGCGGGGACTAAAGCTTTCTTT. Amino acids: CASSRQGGAGTKAFF. Looking up the rest from reference TRBV3-1 and TRBJ1-1 gives the full variable domain: DTAVSQTPKYLVTQMGNDKSIKCEQNLGHDTMYWYKQDSKKFLKIMFSYNNKELIINETVPNRFSPKSPDKAHLNLHINSLELGDSAVYFCASSRQGGAGTKAFFGQGTRLTVV.

This clonotype was seen ten or more times. The chain couples TRBV25-1 to TRBJ2-5, with a tentative D call TRBD2 (5 bases). The CDR3 length is 16 residues. Trimming left V 2 bases short and J 0 bases short, with 13 bases between. Germline lookup yields CDR1 MGHDK and CDR2 SYGVNS. The chain's CDR3 is CASSEGGIYYQETQYF. CDR3 bases: TGTGCCAGCAGTGAAGGAGGCATATACTACCAAGAGACCCAGTACTTC.

The sample holds a few counts of this clonotype. This chain joins TRBV30 and TRBJ1-3; D gene unclear. Trimming cost V 0 bases and J 5 bases, with 8 bases left between them. In germline, CDR1 is GTSNPN, CDR2 SVGIG (reference sequence). The CDR3 consists of 13 residues. The CDR3 protein is CAWSVNGRNTIYF. As DNA, the CDR3 is TGTGCCTGGAGTGTAAACGGTCGAAACACCATATATTTT.

This clonotype was detected only a few times. The chain combines TRBV7-9 with TRBJ2-7, with unresolved D. Trimming removed 4 bases at V and 3 bases at J, with 10 bases between. In germline, CDR1 is SEHNR, CDR2 FQNEAQ (reference sequence). This CDR3 has 13 residues. CDR3 region: CASSSRAFYEQYF. CDR3 DNA sequence: TGTGCCAGCAGCTCACGGGCCTTCTACGAGCAGTACTTC. Supplemented by reference TRBV7-9 and TRBJ2-7, the full variable domain reads DTGVSQNPRHKITKRGQNVTFRCDPISEHNRLYWYRQTLGQGPEFLTYFQNEAQLEKSRLLSDRFSAERPKGSFSTLEIQRTEQGDSAMYLCASSSRAFYEQYFGPGTRLTVT.

Ten or more counts support this clonotype. A junction boundary mismatches the germline segment, possibly from a read error. The chain has TRBV20-1 and TRBJ1-5, with TRBD1 identical over 9 bases. Germline V gene lookup returns CDR1 DFQATT and CDR2 SNEGSKA (reference sequence). This CDR3 region has 13 residues. This CDR3 reads CSAMGQGDQPQNF. The DNA for the CDR3 is TGCAGTGCAATGGGACAGGGAGATCAGCCCCAGAATTTT.

This clonotype was seen many times. The genes are TRBV5-1 and TRBJ2-7; D ambiguous. The CDR3 runs to 13 residues. CDR1 is SGHRS and CDR2 is YFSETQ in the germline V gene. Trimming left V 5 bases short and J 7 bases short, with 16 bases between. Written as DNA, the CDR3 is TGCGCCAGCAGTCGAACGGATCTTGGGGAGCAGTACTTC. Translating it yields CASSRTDLGEQYF.